The present entry profiles one T cell receptor (beta chain) with its context. Its matching antigen is unknown. Within the sample, other DNA sequences also encode this same CDR3. Assay: immunoSEQ multiplex PCR; the TCRdb copy retains only in-frame clones and omits some. Among approximately 47,000 clones, approximately 89% were seen once, and the ten largest hold roughly 10%. The entry originates in a study of CD4+ T cells in melanoma. Study findings and constraints: A reported correlation linked neoantigen-specific CD4+ T cells to CD8+, macrophage and B cell function. Diverse differentiation states were reported for melanoma neoantigen-specific CD4+ T cells.

This CDR3 comprises 13 residues. Germline CDR1 is SGHTA and CDR2 is FQGTGA. Trimming shortened V by 5 bases and J by 6 bases, and 13 bases separated the two germline ends. The material sequenced was peripheral blood. The chain carries TRBV7-3 and TRBJ1-1, with D unclear. This sequence originates from a human donor with melanoma. The CDR3 loop reads CASSPRSFAEAFF. CDR3 sequence (DNA): TGTGCCAGCAGCCCACGATCTTTCGCTGAAGCTTTCTTT.